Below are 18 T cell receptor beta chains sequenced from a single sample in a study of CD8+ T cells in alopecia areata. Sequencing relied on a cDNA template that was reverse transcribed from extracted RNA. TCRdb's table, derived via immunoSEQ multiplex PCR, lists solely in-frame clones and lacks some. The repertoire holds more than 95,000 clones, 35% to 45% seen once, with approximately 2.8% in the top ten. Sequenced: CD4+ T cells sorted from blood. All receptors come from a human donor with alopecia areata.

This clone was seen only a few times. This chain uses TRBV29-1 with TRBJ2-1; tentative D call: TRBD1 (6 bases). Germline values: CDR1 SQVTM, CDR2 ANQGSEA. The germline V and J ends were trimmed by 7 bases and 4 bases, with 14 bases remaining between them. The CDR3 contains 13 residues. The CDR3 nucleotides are TGCAGCGCCACTGACAGGAGGTACAATGAGCAGTTCTTC. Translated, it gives CSATDRRYNEQFF.

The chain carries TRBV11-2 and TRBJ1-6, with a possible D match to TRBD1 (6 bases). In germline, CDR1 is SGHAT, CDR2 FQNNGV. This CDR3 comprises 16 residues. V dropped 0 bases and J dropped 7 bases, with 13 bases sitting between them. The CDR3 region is CASSLDTWQGNSPLHF. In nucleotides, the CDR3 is TGTGCCAGCAGCTTAGATACTTGGCAGGGGAATTCACCCCTCCACTTT. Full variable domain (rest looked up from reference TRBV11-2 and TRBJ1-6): EAGVAQSPRYKIIEKRQSVAFWCNPISGHATLYWYQQILGQGPKLLIQFQNNGVVDDSQLPKDRFSAERLKGVDSTLKIQPAKLEDSAVYLCASSLDTWQGNSPLHFGNGTRLTVT.

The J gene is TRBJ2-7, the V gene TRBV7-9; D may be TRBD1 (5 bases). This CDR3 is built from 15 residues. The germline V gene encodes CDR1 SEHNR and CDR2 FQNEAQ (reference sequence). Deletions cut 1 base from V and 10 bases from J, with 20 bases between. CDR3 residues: CASSLGQTAQRPQYF. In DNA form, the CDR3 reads TGTGCCAGCAGCTTAGGTCAGACAGCGCAGCGACCCCAGTACTTC.

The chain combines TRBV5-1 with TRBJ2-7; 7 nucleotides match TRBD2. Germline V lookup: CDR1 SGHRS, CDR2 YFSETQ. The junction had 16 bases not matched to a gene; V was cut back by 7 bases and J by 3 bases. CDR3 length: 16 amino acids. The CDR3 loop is CASQRSMAGEVYEQYF. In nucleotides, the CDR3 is TGCGCCAGCCAGAGATCCATGGCGGGAGAAGTCTACGAGCAGTACTTC.

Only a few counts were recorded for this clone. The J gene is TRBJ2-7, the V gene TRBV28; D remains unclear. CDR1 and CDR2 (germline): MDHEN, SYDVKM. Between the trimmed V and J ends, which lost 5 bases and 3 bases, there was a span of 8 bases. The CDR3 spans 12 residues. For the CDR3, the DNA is TGTGCCAGCAGTGTCGACGGCTACGAGCAGTACTTC. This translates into CASSVDGYEQYF. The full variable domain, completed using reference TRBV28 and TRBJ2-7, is DVKVTQSSRYLVKRTGEKVFLECVQDMDHENMFWYRQDPGLGLRLIYFSYDVKMKEKGDIPEGYSVSREKKERFSLILESASTNQTSMYLCASSVDGYEQYFGPGTRLTVT.

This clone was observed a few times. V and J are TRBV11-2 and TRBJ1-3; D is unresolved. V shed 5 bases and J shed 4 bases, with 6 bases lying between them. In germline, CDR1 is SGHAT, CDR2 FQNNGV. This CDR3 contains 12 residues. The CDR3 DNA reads TGTGCCAGCAGCATGGCGGGAAACACCATATATTTT. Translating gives CASSMAGNTIYF.

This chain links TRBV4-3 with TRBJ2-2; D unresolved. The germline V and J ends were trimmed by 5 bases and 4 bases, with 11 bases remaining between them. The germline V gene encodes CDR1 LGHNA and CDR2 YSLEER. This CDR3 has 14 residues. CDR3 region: CASSTQAGTGELFF. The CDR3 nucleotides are TGCGCCAGCAGCACCCAGGCAGGCACCGGGGAGCTGTTTTTT.

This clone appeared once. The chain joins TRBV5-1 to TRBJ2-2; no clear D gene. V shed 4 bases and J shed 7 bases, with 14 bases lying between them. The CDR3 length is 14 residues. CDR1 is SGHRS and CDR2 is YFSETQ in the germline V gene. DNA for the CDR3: TGCGCCAGCAGCCAACCATCGCGGTACGGGGAGCTGTTTTTT. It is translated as CASSQPSRYGELFF.

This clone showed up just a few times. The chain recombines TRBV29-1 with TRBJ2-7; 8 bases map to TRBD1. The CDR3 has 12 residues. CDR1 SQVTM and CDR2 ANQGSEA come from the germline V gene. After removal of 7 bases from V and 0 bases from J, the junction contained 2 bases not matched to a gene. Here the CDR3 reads CSGDRSSYEQYF. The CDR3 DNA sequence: TGCAGCGGGGACAGGAGCTCCTACGAGCAGTACTTC.

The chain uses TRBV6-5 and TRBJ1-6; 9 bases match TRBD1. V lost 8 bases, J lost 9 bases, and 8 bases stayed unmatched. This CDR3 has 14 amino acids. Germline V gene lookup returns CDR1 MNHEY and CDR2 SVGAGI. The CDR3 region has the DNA TGTGCCAGCTCGGGACAGGGTGATTTTTCACCCCTCCACTTT. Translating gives CASSGQGDFSPLHF.

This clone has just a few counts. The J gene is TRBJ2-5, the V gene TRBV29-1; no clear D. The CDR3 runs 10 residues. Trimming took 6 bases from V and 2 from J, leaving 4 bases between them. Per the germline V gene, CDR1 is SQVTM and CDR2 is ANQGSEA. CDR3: CSVHQETQYF. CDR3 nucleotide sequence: TGCAGCGTACATCAAGAGACCCAGTACTTC.

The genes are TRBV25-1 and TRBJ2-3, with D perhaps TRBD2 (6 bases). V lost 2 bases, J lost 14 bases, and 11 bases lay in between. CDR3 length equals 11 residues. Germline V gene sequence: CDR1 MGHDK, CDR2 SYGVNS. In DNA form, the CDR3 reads TGTGCCAGCAGTGAAGCAGGGAGGCCGTATTTT. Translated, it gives CASSEAGRPYF.

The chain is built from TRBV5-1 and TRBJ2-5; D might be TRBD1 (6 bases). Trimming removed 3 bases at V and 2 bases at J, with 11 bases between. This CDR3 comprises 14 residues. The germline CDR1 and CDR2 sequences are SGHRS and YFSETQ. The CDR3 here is CASSSAGEQETQYF. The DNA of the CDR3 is TGCGCCAGCAGCTCGGCAGGGGAGCAAGAGACCCAGTACTTC.

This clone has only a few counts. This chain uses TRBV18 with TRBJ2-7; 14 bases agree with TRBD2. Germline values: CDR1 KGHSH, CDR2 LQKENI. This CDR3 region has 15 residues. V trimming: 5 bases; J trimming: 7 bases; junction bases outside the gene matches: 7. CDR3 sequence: CASSMGLAGVGEQYF. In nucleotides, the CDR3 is TGTGCCAGCTCAATGGGACTAGCGGGAGTTGGAGAGCAGTACTTC.

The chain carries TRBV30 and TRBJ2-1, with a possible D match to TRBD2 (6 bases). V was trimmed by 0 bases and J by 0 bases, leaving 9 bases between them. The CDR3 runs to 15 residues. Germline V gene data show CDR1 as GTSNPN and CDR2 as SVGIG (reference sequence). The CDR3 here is CAWSVGLLSYNEQFF. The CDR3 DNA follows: TGTGCCTGGAGTGTAGGACTACTCTCCTACAATGAGCAGTTCTTC.

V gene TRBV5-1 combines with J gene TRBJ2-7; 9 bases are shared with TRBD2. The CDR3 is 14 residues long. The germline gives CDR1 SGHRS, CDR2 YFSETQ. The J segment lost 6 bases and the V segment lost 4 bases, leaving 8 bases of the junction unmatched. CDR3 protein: CASSRRTSDPEQYF. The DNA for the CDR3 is TGCGCCAGCAGCCGTCGGACTAGCGATCCCGAGCAGTACTTC.

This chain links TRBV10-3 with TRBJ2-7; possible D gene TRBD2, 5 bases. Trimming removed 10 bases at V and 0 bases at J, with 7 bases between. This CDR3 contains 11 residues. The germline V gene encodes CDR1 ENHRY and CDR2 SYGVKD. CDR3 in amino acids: CASGLSYEQYF. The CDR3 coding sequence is TGTGCCAGCGGACTCTCCTACGAGCAGTACTTC.

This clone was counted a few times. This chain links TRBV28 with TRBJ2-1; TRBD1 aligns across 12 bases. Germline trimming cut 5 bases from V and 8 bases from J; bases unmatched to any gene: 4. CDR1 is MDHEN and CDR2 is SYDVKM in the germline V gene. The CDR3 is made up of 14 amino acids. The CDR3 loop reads CASSPGQGAYEQFF. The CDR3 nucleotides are TGTGCCAGCAGTCCGGGACAGGGGGCTTATGAGCAGTTCTTC.